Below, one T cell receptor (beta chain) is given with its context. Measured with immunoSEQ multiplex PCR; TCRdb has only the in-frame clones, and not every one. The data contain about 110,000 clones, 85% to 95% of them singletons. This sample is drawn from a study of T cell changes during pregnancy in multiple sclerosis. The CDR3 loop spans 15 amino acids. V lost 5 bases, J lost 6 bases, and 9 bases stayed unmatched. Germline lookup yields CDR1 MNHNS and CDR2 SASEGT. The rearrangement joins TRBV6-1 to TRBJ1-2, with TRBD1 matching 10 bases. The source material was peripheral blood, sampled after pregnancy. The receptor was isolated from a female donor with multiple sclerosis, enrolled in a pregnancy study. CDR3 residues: CASSTRDRGWDGYTF. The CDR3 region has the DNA TGTGCCAGCAGTACTCGGGACAGGGGCTGGGATGGCTACACCTTC.